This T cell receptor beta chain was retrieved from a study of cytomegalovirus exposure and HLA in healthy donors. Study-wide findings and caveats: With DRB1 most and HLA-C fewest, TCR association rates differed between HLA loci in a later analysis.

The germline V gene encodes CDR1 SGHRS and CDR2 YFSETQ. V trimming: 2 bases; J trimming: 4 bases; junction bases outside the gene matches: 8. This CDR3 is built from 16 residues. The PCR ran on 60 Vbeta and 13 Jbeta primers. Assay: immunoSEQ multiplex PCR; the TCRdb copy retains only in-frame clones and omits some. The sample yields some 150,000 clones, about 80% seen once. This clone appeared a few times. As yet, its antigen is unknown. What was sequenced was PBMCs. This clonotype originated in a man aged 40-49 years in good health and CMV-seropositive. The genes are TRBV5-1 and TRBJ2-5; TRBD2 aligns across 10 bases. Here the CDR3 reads CASSFSGRGIVETQYF. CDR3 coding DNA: TGCGCCAGCAGCTTCAGCGGGAGGGGAATAGTAGAGACCCAGTACTTC.